The source of this TCR beta chain is a study of CD8 T cells in ankylosing spondylitis. Findings of the study overall: The authors reported significant enrichment of disease-linked clones in matched ankylosing spondylitis synovial fluid. Clones linked to disease, bearing a CD8+ phenotype, were relatively rare in peripheral blood. Prior literature has documented some motif variants in synovial fluid and blood from reactive arthritis.

This clonotype appeared many times. Antigen unknown. CDR1 and CDR2 from the germline V gene are SGHRS and YFSETQ. The CDR3 is 15 residues long. V lost 3 bases to trimming and J lost 11 bases; unmatched junction nucleotides: 15. TCRdb re-called the 5' RACE reads through MiXCR, storing one row per CDR3 protein. This table holds about 92,000 distinct CDR3 sequences, 8.8% found once. The TCR originated in a male donor with ankylosing spondylitis or in good health (not recorded which). The chain employs TRBV5-1 and TRBJ1-2; TRBD1 agrees at 8 bases. The sequencing sample was made of blood, either unsorted or a sorted T cell fraction (not recorded which). The CDR3 loop reads CASSSNAGTGEGYTF. CDR3 nucleotide sequence: TGCGCCAGCAGCTCCAACGCGGGGACAGGAGAGGGGTACACCTTC.